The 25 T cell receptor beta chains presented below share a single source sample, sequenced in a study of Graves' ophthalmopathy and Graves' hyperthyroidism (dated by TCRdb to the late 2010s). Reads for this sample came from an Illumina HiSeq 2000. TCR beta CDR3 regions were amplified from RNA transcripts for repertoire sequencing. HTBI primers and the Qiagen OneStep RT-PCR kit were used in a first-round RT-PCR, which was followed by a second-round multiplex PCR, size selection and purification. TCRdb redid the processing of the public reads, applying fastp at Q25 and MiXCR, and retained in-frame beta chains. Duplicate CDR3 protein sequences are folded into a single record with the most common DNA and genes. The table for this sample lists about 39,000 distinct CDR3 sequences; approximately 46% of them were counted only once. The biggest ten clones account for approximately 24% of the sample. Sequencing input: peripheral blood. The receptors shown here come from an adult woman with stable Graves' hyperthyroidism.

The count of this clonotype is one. The CDR3 nucleotides are TGCGCCAGCAGTGAGGAGGGCGGGGGGTCGAACACCGGGGAGCTGTTTTTT. Amino acids: CASSEEGGGSNTGELFF. V usage is TRBV10-1 and J usage is TRBJ2-2, with TRBD2 identical over 8 bases. The CDR3 runs to 17 residues. With V trimmed by 2 bases and J by 0 bases, 5 bases remained unmatched. Germline values: CDR1 WNHNN, CDR2 SYGVQD (reference sequence).

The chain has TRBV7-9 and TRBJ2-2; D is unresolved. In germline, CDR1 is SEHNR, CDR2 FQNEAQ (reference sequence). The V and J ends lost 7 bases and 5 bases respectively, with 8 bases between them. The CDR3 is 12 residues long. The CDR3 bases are TGTGCCAGCAAGAGACCAACCGGGGAGCTGTTTTTT. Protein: CASKRPTGELFF.

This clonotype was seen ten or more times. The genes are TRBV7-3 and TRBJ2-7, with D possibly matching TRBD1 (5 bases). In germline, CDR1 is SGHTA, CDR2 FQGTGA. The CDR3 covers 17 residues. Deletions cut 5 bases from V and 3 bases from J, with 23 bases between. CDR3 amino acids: CASSPQPLPARVYEQYF. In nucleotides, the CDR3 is TGTGCCAGCAGCCCCCAACCTCTCCCCGCCAGGGTCTACGAGCAGTACTTC.

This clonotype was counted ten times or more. The CDR3 DNA reads TGTGCCAGCAAACTGGGGAACACTGAAGCTTTCTTT. Its translation: CASKLGNTEAFF. This chain connects TRBV28 to TRBJ1-1; D unclear. The CDR3 sequence is 12 residues long. Trimming shortened V by 7 bases and J by 1 base, and 7 bases separated the two germline ends. CDR1 MDHEN and CDR2 SYDVKM come from the germline V gene.

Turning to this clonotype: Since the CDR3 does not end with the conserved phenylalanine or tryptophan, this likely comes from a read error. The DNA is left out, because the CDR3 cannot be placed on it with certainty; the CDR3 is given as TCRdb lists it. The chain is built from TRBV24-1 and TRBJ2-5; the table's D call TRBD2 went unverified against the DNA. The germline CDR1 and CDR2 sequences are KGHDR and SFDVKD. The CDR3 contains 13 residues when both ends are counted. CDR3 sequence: CATSGDYGYTFGS.

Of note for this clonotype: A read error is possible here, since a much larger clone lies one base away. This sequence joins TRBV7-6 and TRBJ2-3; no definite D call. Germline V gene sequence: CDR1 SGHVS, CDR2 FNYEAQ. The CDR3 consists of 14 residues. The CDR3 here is CASSLGQLTDTQCF. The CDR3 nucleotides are TGTGCCAGCAGCTTAGGGCAACTCACAGATACGCAGTGTTTT.

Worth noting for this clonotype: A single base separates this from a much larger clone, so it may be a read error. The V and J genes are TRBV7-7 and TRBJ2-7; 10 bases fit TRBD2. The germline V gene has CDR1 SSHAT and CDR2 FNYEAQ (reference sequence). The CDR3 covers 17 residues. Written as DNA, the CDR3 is TGTGCTAGCAGCATCTCTAGCGGGAGTGCACGACTCTACGAGCAGTACTTC. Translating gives CASSISSGSARLYEQYF. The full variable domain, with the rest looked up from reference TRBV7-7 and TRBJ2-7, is GAGVSQSPRYKVTKRGQDVTLRCDPISSHATLYWYQQALGQGPEFLTYFNYEAQPDKSGLPSDRFSAERPEGSISTLTIQRTEQRDSAMYRCASSISSGSARLYEQYFGPGTRLTVT.

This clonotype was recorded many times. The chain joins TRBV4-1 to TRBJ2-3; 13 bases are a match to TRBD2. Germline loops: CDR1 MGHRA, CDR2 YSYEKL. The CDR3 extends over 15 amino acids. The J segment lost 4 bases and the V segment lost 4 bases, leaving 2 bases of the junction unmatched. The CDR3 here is CASSRTSGRADTQYF. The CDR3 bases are TGCGCCAGCAGCCGCACTAGCGGGAGGGCAGATACGCAGTATTTT.

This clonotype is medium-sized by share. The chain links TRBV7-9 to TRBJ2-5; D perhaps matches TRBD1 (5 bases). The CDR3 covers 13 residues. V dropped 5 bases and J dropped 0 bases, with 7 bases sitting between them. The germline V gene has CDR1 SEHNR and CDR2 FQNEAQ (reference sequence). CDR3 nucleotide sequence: TGTGCCAGCAGCAAGGACAACCAAGAGACCCAGTACTTC. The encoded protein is CASSKDNQETQYF.

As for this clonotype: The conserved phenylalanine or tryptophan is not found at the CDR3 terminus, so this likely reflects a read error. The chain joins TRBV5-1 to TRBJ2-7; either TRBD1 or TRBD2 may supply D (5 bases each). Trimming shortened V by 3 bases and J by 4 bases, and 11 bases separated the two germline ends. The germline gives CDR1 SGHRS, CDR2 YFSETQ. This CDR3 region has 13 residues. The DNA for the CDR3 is TGCGCCAGCAGCTCCGGGGACCAATACGAGCAGTACCTC. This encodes CASSSGDQYEQYL.

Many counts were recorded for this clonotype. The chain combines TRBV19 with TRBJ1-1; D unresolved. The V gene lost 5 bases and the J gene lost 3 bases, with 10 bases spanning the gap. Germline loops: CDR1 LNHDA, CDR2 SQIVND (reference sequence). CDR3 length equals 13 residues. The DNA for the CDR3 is TGTGCCAGTAGTTTGGGTTGGGACACTGAAGCTTTCTTT. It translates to CASSLGWDTEAFF. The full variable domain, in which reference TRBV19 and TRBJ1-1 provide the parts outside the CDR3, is DGGITQSPKYLFRKEGQNVTLSCEQNLNHDAMYWYRQDPGQGLRLIYYSQIVNDFQKGDIAEGYSVSREKKESFPLTVTSAQKNPTAFYLCASSLGWDTEAFFGQGTRLTVV.

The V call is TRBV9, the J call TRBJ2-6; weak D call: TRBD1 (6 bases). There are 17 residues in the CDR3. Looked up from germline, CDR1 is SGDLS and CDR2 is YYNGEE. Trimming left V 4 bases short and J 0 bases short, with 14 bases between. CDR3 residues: CASSFGRGYSGANVLTF. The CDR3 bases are TGTGCCAGCAGCTTCGGCAGGGGTTACTCTGGGGCCAACGTCCTGACTTTC.

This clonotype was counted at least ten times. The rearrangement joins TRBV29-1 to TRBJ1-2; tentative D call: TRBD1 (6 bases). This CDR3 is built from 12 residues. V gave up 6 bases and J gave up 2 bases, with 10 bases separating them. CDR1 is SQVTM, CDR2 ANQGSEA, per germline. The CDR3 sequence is CSVATGNYGYTF. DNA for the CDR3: TGCAGCGTGGCTACAGGGAACTATGGCTACACCTTC.

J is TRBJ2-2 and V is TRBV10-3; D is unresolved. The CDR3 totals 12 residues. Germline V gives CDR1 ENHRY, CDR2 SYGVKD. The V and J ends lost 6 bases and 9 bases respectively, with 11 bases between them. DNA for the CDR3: TGTGCCATCAGCGAGAGAGGTTGGGAGCTGTTTTTT. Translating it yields CAISERGWELFF.

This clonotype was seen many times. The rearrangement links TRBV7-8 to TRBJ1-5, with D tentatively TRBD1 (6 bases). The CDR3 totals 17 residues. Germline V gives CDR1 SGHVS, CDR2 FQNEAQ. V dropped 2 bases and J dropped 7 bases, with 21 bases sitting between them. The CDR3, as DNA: TGTGCCAGCAGCTTAACCTTGTGGGGGCCCCAGCAGCAGCCCCAGCATTTT. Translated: CASSLTLWGPQQQPQHF.

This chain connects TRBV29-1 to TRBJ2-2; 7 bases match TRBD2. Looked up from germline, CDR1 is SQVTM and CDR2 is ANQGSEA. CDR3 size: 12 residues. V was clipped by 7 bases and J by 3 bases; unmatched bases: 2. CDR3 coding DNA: TGCAGCGGGGGACTATACACCGGGGAGCTGTTTTTT. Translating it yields CSGGLYTGELFF.

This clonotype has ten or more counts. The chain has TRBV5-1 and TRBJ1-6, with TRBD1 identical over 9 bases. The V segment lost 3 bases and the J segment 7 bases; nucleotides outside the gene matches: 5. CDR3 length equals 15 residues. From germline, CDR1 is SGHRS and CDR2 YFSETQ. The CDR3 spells CASSWVGTGNSPLHF. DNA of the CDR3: TGCGCCAGCAGCTGGGTAGGGACAGGGAATTCACCCCTCCACTTT.

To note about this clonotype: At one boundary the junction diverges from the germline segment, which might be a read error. The CDR3 spells CAISGGTGYGYTF. In nucleotides, the CDR3 is TGTGCCATCAGTGGGGGGACAGGGTATGGCTACACCTTC. The chain links TRBV6-1 to TRBJ1-2; 9 bases are shared with TRBD1. The CDR3 contains 13 residues. CDR1 and CDR2 from the germline V gene are MNHNS and SASEGT.

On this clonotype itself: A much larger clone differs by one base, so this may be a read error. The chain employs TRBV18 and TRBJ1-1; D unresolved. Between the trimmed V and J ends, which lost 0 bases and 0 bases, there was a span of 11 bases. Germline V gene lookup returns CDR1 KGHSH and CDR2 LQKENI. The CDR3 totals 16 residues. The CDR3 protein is CASSPPSTWMNTEAFF. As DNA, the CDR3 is TGTGCCAGCTCACCACCTTCTACGTGGATGAACACTGAAGCTTTCTTT. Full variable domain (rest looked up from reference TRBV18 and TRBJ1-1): NAGVMQNPRHLVRRRGQEARLRCSPMKGHSHVYWYRQLPEEGLKFMVYLQKENIIDESGMPKERFSAEFPKEGPSILRIQQVVRGDSAAYFCASSPPSTWMNTEAFFGQGTRLTVV.

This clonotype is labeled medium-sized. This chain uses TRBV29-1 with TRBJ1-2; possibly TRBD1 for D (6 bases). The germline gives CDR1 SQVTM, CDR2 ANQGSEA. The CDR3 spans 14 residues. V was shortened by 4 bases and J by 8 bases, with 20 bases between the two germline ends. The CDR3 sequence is CSVGIERGAGGYTF. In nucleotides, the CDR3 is TGCAGCGTTGGAATAGAACGGGGGGCCGGCGGCTACACCTTC. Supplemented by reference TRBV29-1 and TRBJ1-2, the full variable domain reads SAVISQKPSRDICQRGTSLTIQCQVDSQVTMMFWYRQQPGQSLTLIATANQGSEATYESGFVIDKFPISRPNLTFSTLTVSNMSPEDSSIYLCSVGIERGAGGYTFGSGTRLTVV.

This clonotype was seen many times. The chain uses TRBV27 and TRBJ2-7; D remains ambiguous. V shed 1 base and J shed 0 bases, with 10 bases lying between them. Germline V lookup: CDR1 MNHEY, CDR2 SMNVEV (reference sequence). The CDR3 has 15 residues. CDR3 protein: CASSLWAGLSYEQYF. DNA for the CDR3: TGTGCCAGCAGTTTATGGGCAGGCCTCTCCTACGAGCAGTACTTC.

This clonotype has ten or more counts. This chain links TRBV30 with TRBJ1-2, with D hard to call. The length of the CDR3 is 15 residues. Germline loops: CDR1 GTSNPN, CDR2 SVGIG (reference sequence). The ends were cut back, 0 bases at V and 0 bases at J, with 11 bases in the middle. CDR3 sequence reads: CAWSVLSLANYGYTF. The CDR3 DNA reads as TGTGCCTGGAGTGTACTCTCTCTAGCTAACTATGGCTACACCTTC. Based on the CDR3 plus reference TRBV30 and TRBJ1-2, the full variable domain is SQTIHQWPATLVQPVGSPLSLECTVEGTSNPNLYWYRQAAGRGLQLLFYSVGIGQISSEVPQNLSASRPQDRQFILSSKKLLLSDSGFYLCAWSVLSLANYGYTFGSGTRLTVV.

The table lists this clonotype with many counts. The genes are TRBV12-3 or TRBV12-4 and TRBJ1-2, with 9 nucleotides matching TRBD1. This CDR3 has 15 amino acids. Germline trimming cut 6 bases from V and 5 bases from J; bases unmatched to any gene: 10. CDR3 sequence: CASSPGTGSRYGYTF. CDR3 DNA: TGTGCCAGCAGCCCCGGGACAGGGAGTAGATATGGCTACACCTTC.

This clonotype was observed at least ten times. The CDR3 DNA is TGTGCCAGCAGCCAAGACGCGGGACTAGCGGGAAGCTCCTACGAGCAGTACTTC. The encoded protein is CASSQDAGLAGSSYEQYF. The rearrangement links TRBV3-1 to TRBJ2-7; 13 bases are shared with TRBD2. J gave up 0 bases and V 0 bases, and 5 bases lay outside the gene matches. Germline assignment: CDR1 LGHDT and CDR2 YNNKEL (reference sequence). This CDR3 has 18 residues.

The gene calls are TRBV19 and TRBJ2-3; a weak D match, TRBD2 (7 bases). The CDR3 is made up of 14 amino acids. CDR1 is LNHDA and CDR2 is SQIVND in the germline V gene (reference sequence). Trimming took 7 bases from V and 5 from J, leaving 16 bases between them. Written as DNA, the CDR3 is TGTGCCAGTATGGGGGCGGGAGAGATAGATACGCAGTATTTT. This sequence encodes CASMGAGEIDTQYF.